The 31 T cell receptor beta chains below come from one sample, sequenced in a study of T cells after yellow fever vaccination. Using its own MiXCR run on the 5' RACE reads, TCRdb lists one record per CDR3 protein. This repertoire shows just under 600,000 distinct CDR3 sequences, roughly 13% found once; its top ten account for more than 13%. The specimen comprised PBMCs, sampled on the day of the yellow fever booster vaccination. Receptor source: a man between 25 and 39 years old who received the YFV17D yellow fever vaccine.

This clonotype occurred a few times. The gene calls are TRBV10-3 and TRBJ2-7; 10 nucleotides line up with TRBD2. Germline CDR1 reads ENHRY; CDR2 reads SYGVKD. This CDR3 region has 14 residues. After removal of 3 bases from V and 6 bases from J, the junction contained 5 bases not matched to a gene. DNA for the CDR3: TGTGCCATCAGTGATTTAGCGGGAGGTGGCGAGCAGTACTTC. Amino acid sequence: CAISDLAGGGEQYF.

This clonotype showed up just a few times. In nucleotides, the CDR3 is TGCAGTGCTAGAAACGGACAGGGGAGAAATGAGCAGTTCTTC. Translation: CSARNGQGRNEQFF. The chain is built from TRBV20-1 and TRBJ2-1; 9 nucleotides match TRBD1. With 2 bases clipped from V and 7 bases from J, the junction kept 6 bases outside the gene matches. This CDR3 contains 14 residues. CDR1 and CDR2 from the germline V gene are DFQATT and SNEGSKA (reference sequence).

A few counts support this clonotype. The V and J genes are TRBV28 and TRBJ2-3; perhaps TRBD1 as D (5 bases). Germline CDR1 is MDHEN and CDR2 is SYDVKM. The CDR3 length is 15 residues. The germline V and J ends were trimmed by 4 bases and 4 bases, with 15 bases remaining between them. CDR3 DNA: TGTGCCAGCAGTTCAAGGGGCAGGCTCCCAGATACGCAGTATTTT. As protein: CASSSRGRLPDTQYF. The full variable domain, completed using reference TRBV28 and TRBJ2-3, is DVKVTQSSRYLVKRTGEKVFLECVQDMDHENMFWYRQDPGLGLRLIYFSYDVKMKEKGDIPEGYSVSREKKERFSLILESASTNQTSMYLCASSSRGRLPDTQYFGPGTRLTVL.

Only a few counts were recorded for this clonotype. The rearrangement links TRBV7-3 to TRBJ2-7; tentative D call: TRBD1 (6 bases). Between the trimmed V and J ends, which lost 6 bases and 5 bases, there was a span of 11 bases. This CDR3 spans 12 amino acids. Germline V gives CDR1 SGHTA, CDR2 FQGTGA. This CDR3 is CASRDSGHEQYF. CDR3 coding DNA: TGTGCCAGCAGGGACAGTGGCCACGAGCAGTACTTC.

To note about this clonotype: A read error is likely, as this CDR3 ends without the conserved phenylalanine or tryptophan. V is TRBV28 and J is TRBJ2-7; 12 bases match TRBD2. CDR3 length: 17 amino acids. The trim removed 3 bases at V and 5 bases at J, leaving 11 bases unmatched. Per the germline V gene, CDR1 is MDHEN and CDR2 is SYDVKM. CDR3: CASSLGLAGGPQDEQYL. The CDR3 nucleotides read TGTGCCAGCAGTTTGGGCCTAGCGGGAGGGCCCCAGGACGAGCAGTACTTA.

This chain's CDR3 is CSGSTGTGTYEQYF. The CDR3 coding sequence is TGCAGTGGCTCGACCGGGACAGGGACCTACGAGCAGTACTTC. The chain uses TRBV20-1 and TRBJ2-7; 9 bases are a match to TRBD1. Germline V gene data show CDR1 as DFQATT and CDR2 as SNEGSKA (reference sequence). The CDR3 loop spans 14 amino acids. V lost 7 bases and J lost 2; bases outside the gene matches: 9.

With regard to this clonotype: Germline and junction disagree at one end, which may indicate a read error. The chain joins TRBV4-3 to TRBJ2-3; D may be TRBD1 or TRBD2 (5 bases each). There are 17 residues in the CDR3. Germline V gene data show CDR1 as LGHNA and CDR2 as YSLEER. CDR3 protein: CVSSQDLARGGTDTQYF. The CDR3 nucleotides read TGCGTCAGCAGCCAAGATTTGGCTAGAGGGGGCACAGATACGCAGTATTTT.

A few counts support this clonotype. The rearrangement uses TRBV7-9 and TRBJ2-2; unclear D gene. V was clipped by 2 bases and J by 4 bases, with 5 bases between them. The CDR3 has 13 residues. Germline assignment: CDR1 SEHNR and CDR2 FQNEAQ (reference sequence). The CDR3, as DNA: TGTGCCAGCAGCTTAATTCGCACCGGGGAGCTGTTTTTT. Encoded protein: CASSLIRTGELFF.

A few counts support this clonotype. The V call is TRBV28, the J call TRBJ2-7; 8 nucleotides line up with TRBD1. Germline trimming cut 7 bases from V and 7 bases from J; bases unmatched to any gene: 12. CDR1 and CDR2 (germline): MDHEN, SYDVKM. The CDR3 extends over 14 amino acids. The CDR3 region is CASTTTGGSREQYF. CDR3 nucleotide sequence: TGTGCCAGCACAACTACAGGGGGGTCTAGGGAGCAGTACTTC.

This chain connects TRBV7-6 to TRBJ1-2; TRBD1 matches 8 bases. J lost 8 bases, V lost 1 base, and 6 bases had no gene match. The germline CDR1 and CDR2 sequences are SGHVS and FNYEAQ. This CDR3 has 14 amino acids. CDR3: CASSLEVTGVGYTF. As DNA, the CDR3 is TGTGCCAGCAGCTTAGAGGTGACAGGGGTCGGCTACACCTTC. Supplemented by reference TRBV7-6 and TRBJ1-2, the full variable domain reads GAGVSQSPRYKVTKRGQDVALRCDPISGHVSLYWYRQALGQGPEFLTYFNYEAQQDKSGLPNDRFSAERPEGSISTLTIQRTEQRDSAMYRCASSLEVTGVGYTFGSGTRLTVV.

This clonotype was recorded a few times. This sequence joins TRBV20-1 and TRBJ2-7, with 9 positions matching TRBD1. Looked up from germline, CDR1 is DFQATT and CDR2 is SNEGSKA (reference sequence). The CDR3 length is 15 residues. V trimming: 5 bases; J trimming: 1 base; junction bases outside the gene matches: 9. The CDR3 DNA follows: TGCAGTGCTGAAACAGGACAGGGGACTTCCTACGAGCAGTACTTC. Its translation: CSAETGQGTSYEQYF.

The chain combines TRBV29-1 with TRBJ2-1, with a possible D match to TRBD2 (6 bases). The V and J ends lost 4 bases and 5 bases respectively, with 12 bases between them. The CDR3 length is 13 residues. CDR1 is SQVTM, CDR2 ANQGSEA, per germline. The CDR3: CSVVLARNNEQFF. In DNA, the CDR3 is TGCAGCGTTGTTCTAGCGCGCAACAATGAGCAGTTCTTC.

V usage is TRBV20-1 and J usage is TRBJ2-1, with a weak D call TRBD1 (6 bases). Germline V CDR1 and CDR2: DFQATT, SNEGSKA (reference sequence). This CDR3 contains 15 residues. V lost 1 base and J lost 3, with 13 bases in between. The CDR3: CSARVETGVYNEQFF. CDR3 bases: TGCAGTGCTAGAGTGGAGACAGGCGTCTACAATGAGCAGTTCTTC.

This clonotype was found a few times. Being one base from a much bigger clone, this may be a read error. V and J are TRBV7-9 and TRBJ2-1, with D uncertain. The length of the CDR3 is 12 residues. Germline CDR1 SEHNR, CDR2 FQNEAQ (reference sequence). V gave up 0 bases and J gave up 6 bases, with 3 bases separating them. The DNA of the CDR3 is TGTGCCAGCAGCTTAGCACGCAATGAGCAGTTCTTC. Translated: CASSLARNEQFF.

The V call is TRBV20-1, the J call TRBJ2-2; D not resolved. The CDR3 totals 13 residues. The V gene's germline CDR1 is DFQATT and CDR2 SNEGSKA (reference sequence). V was clipped by 2 bases and J by 5 bases, with 9 bases between them. This CDR3 is CSARQAATGELFF. CDR3 DNA: TGCAGTGCTAGACAGGCCGCAACCGGGGAGCTGTTTTTT.

This clonotype turned up a few times. V is TRBV29-1 and J is TRBJ2-1, with 11 nucleotides matching TRBD2. Per the germline V gene, CDR1 is SQVTM and CDR2 is ANQGSEA. The CDR3 has 13 residues. Losses at the gene ends were 7 bases for V and 6 bases for J; bases not matched to a gene: 5. CDR3: CSGGTSGLNEQFF. In nucleotides, the CDR3 is TGCAGCGGTGGGACTAGCGGCCTCAATGAGCAGTTCTTC.

The J gene is TRBJ2-5, the V gene TRBV25-1; D tentatively fits TRBD1 or TRBD2 (5 bases each). The CDR3 totals 16 residues. Between the trimmed V and J ends, which lost 3 bases and 3 bases, there was a span of 17 bases. Germline-derived CDR1 and CDR2 are MGHDK and SYGVNS. Written as DNA, the CDR3 is TGTGCCAGCAGTGACGGGGCCGGGACCGTAAAAGAGACCCAGTACTTC. It translates to CASSDGAGTVKETQYF.

Only a few counts were recorded for this clonotype. V usage is TRBV7-9 and J usage is TRBJ2-7; 7 nucleotides agree with TRBD2. Trimming removed 4 bases from V and 3 bases from J; junction bases left unmatched: 9. The CDR3 spans 15 residues. Germline values: CDR1 SEHNR, CDR2 FQNEAQ (reference sequence). In DNA form, the CDR3 reads TGTGCCAGCAGCTCCTGGGGGGGACTTGGCTACGAGCAGTACTTC. It translates to CASSSWGGLGYEQYF.

This clonotype was detected only once. J is TRBJ2-3 and V is TRBV20-1; TRBD1 matches at 8 bases. The ends lost 2 bases at V and 4 bases at J; junction bases unmatched: 8. Germline values: CDR1 DFQATT, CDR2 SNEGSKA (reference sequence). This CDR3 contains 15 residues. The CDR3 nucleotides read TGCAGTGCTAGACTCACAGGGGGTTGGGCAGATACGCAGTATTTT. This encodes CSARLTGGWADTQYF.

This chain connects TRBV7-8 to TRBJ2-7, with TRBD2 matching 8 bases. CDR3 length: 18 amino acids. The V gene's germline CDR1 is SGHVS and CDR2 FQNEAQ. The trim removed 5 bases at V and 3 bases at J, leaving 18 bases unmatched. CDR3 sequence: CASSRPGLSSGSNYEQYF. For the CDR3, the DNA is TGTGCCAGCAGCCGGCCAGGACTTTCCAGCGGGAGCAACTACGAGCAGTACTTC.

The chain links TRBV7-2 to TRBJ2-7, with D unresolved. The CDR3 consists of 13 residues. V was pared by 2 bases and J by 5 bases, with 10 bases between. CDR1 and CDR2 (germline): SGHTA, FQGNSA. DNA of the CDR3: TGTGCCAGCAGCTTAAGAAATAACAACGAGCAGTACTTC. Translating it yields CASSLRNNNEQYF.

The rearrangement links TRBV20-1 to TRBJ2-3; D is perhaps TRBD2 (5 bases). The CDR3 sequence is 15 residues long. Between the trimmed V and J ends, which lost 2 bases and 5 bases, there was a span of 17 bases. Germline-derived CDR1 and CDR2 are DFQATT and SNEGSKA (reference sequence). The CDR3, as DNA: TGCAGTGCTAGATCCGGAGCCGGTCGGGGAGATACGCAGTATTTT. Translated: CSARSGAGRGDTQYF.

The chain couples TRBV6-2 or TRBV6-3 to TRBJ2-7, with 8 bases matching TRBD2. The CDR3 spans 15 residues. The germline V gene encodes CDR1 MNHEY and CDR2 SVGEGT. V was pared by 4 bases and J by 3 bases, with 8 bases of the junction left unmatched. CDR3 sequence: CASSSQGLVFYEQYF. For the CDR3, the DNA is TGTGCCAGCAGTTCCCAGGGACTAGTATTCTACGAGCAGTACTTC.

The chain recombines TRBV7-9 with TRBJ2-7; tentatively, D is TRBD2 (6 bases). Germline CDR1 SEHNR, CDR2 FQNEAQ (reference sequence). Trimming removed 9 bases at V and 0 bases at J, with 15 bases between. This CDR3 is built from 14 residues. CDR3: CASRASASSYEQYF. DNA for the CDR3: TGTGCCAGTAGGGCTAGCGCGAGCTCCTACGAGCAGTACTTC.

This chain connects TRBV28 to TRBJ1-2, with 10 nucleotides matching TRBD1. In germline, CDR1 is MDHEN, CDR2 SYDVKM. V was pared by 6 bases and J by 8 bases, with 18 bases of the junction left unmatched. The CDR3 has 17 residues. CDR3 sequence (DNA): TGTGCCAGCAGCTCCGGGACAGGGGTGCCTTCTGCTTCGGGCTACACCTTC. Its protein product is CASSSGTGVPSASGYTF.

Note on this clonotype: A much larger clone lies one base from this, so it may be a read error. No conserved phenylalanine or tryptophan is present at the end of the CDR3, so a read error is the likely explanation. V is TRBV4-3 and J is TRBJ2-1; 12 bases match TRBD2. J gave up 9 bases and V 0 bases, and 6 bases lay outside the gene matches. The length of the CDR3 is 16 residues. The germline CDR1 and CDR2 sequences are LGHNA and YSLEER. The DNA of the CDR3 is TGCGCCAGCAGCCAAGATGGGCTAGCGGGAGGGGGTGAGCAGTTCTTA. Protein product: CASSQDGLAGGGEQFL.

This chain joins TRBV20-1 and TRBJ2-1, with TRBD2 identical over 12 bases. CDR3 length: 12 residues. After removal of 3 bases from V and 12 bases from J, the junction contained 3 bases not matched to a gene. CDR1 and CDR2 from the germline V gene are DFQATT and SNEGSKA (reference sequence). CDR3 bases: TGCAGTGCTAGCCTAGCGGGAGGGTGGCAGTTCTTC. Translation gives CSASLAGGWQFF.

The chain links TRBV25-1 to TRBJ2-7; D might be TRBD1 (5 bases). The germline V gene has CDR1 MGHDK and CDR2 SYGVNS. This CDR3 is 14 amino acids long. Trimming shortened V by 1 base and J by 4 bases, and 11 bases separated the two germline ends. The chain's CDR3 is CASSEFARAYEQYF. Written as DNA, the CDR3 is TGTGCCAGCAGTGAATTCGCCAGGGCGTACGAGCAGTACTTC.

The chain employs TRBV12-3 or TRBV12-4 and TRBJ2-1; 7 nucleotides align to TRBD1. V was clipped by 6 bases and J by 6 bases; unmatched bases: 11. The CDR3 has 15 residues. In DNA form, the CDR3 reads TGTGCCAGCAGACCAGACAGGGTGGGTTTCAATGAGCAGTTCTTC. This encodes CASRPDRVGFNEQFF.

The chain joins TRBV10-3 to TRBJ1-3; D uncertain. The V gene lost 4 bases and the J gene lost 0 bases, with 13 bases spanning the gap. Germline V CDR1 and CDR2: ENHRY, SYGVKD. This CDR3 region has 16 residues. CDR3 amino acids: CAISGRSDLSGNTIYF. The CDR3 nucleotides read TGTGCCATCAGTGGCAGGTCCGACCTCTCTGGAAACACCATATATTTT.

The V and J genes are TRBV7-2 and TRBJ1-5; D ambiguous. Germline V gene data show CDR1 as SGHTA and CDR2 as FQGNSA. CDR3 length equals 12 residues. The V end lost 5 bases, the J end lost 7 bases, and 9 bases lay between the germline ends. The CDR3 loop reads CASSESLQPQHF. The CDR3 DNA sequence: TGTGCCAGCAGCGAGAGTCTACAGCCCCAGCATTTT.